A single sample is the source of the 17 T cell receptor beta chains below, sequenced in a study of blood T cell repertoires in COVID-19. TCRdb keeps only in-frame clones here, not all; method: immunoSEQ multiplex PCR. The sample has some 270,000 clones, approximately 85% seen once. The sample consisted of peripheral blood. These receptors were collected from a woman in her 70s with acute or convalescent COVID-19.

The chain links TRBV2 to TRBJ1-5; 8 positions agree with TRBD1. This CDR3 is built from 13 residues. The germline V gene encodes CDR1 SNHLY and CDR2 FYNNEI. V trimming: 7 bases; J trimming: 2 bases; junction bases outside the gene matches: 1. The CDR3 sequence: CASKTGGNQPQHF. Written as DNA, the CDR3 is TGTGCCAGCAAGACAGGGGGCAATCAGCCCCAGCATTTT.

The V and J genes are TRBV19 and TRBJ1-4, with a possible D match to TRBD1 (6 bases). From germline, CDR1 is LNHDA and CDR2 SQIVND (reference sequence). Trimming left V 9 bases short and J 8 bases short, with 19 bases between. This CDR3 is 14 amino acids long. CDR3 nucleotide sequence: TGTGCCAGCGCCGAGGGGGACAATCGGGAAAAACTGTTTTTT. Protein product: CASAEGDNREKLFF.

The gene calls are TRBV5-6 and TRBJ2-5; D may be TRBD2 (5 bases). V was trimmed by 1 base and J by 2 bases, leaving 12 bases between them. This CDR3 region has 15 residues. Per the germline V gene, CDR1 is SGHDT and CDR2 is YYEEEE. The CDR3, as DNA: TGTGCCAGCAGCTTGAAGGTAACGGGACAAGAGACCCAGTACTTC. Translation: CASSLKVTGQETQYF.

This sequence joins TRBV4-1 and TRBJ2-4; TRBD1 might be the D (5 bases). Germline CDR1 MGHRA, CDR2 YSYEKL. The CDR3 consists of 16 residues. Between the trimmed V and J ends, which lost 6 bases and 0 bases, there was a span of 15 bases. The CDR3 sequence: CASSPRQTSAKNIQYF. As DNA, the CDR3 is TGCGCCAGCAGTCCCCGACAGACGTCAGCCAAAAACATTCAGTACTTC.

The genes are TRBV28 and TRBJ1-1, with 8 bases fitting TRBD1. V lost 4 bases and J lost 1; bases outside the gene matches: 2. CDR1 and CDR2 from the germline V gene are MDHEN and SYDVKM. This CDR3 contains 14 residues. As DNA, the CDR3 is TGTGCCAGCAGTTCCGGACAGGGGAACACTGAAGCTTTCTTT. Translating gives CASSSGQGNTEAFF.

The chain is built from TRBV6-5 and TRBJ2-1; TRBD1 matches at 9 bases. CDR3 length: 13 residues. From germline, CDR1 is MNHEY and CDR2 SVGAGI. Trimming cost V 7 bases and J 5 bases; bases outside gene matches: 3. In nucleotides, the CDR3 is TGTGCCAGCACTGGGGACAGGGACAATGAGCAGTTCTTC. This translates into CASTGDRDNEQFF.

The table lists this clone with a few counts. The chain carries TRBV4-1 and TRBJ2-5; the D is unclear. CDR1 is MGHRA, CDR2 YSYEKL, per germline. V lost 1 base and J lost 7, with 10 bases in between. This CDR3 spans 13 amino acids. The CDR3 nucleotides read TGCGCCAGCAGCCAAGGGCCCGTTGGGACCCAGTACTTC. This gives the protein CASSQGPVGTQYF.

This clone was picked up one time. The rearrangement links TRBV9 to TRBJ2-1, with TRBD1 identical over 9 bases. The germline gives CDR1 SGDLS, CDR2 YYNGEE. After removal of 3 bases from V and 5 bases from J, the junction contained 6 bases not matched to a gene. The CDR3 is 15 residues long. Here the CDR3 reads CASSAHGTGNNEQFF. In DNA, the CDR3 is TGTGCCAGCAGCGCCCACGGGACAGGGAACAATGAGCAGTTCTTC. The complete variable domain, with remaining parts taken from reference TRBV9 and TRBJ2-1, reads DSGVTQTPKHLITATGQRVTLRCSPRSGDLSVYWYQQSLDQGLQFLIQYYNGEERAKGNILERFSAQQFPDLHSELNLSSLELGDSALYFCASSAHGTGNNEQFFGPGTRLTVL.

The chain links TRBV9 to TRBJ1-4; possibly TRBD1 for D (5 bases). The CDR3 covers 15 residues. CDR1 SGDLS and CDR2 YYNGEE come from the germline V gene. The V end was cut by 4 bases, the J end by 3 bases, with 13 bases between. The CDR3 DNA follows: TGTGCCAGCAGCAGAGGGACTTTAGCTAATGAAAAACTGTTTTTT. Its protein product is CASSRGTLANEKLFF.

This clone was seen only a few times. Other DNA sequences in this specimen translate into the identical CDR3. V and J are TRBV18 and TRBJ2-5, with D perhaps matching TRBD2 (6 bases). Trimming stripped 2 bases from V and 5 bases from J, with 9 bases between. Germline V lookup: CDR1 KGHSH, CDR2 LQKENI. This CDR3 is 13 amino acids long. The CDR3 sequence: CASSPGGEETQYF. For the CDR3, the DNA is TGTGCCAGCTCACCAGGAGGGGAGGAGACCCAGTACTTC.

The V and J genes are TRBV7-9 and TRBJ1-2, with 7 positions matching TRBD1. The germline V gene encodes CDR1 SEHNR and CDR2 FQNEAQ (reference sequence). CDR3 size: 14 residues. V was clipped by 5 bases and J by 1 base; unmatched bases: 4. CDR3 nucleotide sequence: TGTGCCAGCAGCCGACAGGGCCGTAACTATGGCTACACCTTC. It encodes CASSRQGRNYGYTF.

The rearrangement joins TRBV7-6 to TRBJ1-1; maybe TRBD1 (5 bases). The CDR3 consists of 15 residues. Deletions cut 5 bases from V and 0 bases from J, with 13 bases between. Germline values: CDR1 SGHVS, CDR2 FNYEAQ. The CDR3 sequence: CASSPGRGLNTEAFF. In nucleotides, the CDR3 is TGTGCCAGCAGCCCAGGGAGGGGTCTGAACACTGAAGCTTTCTTT.

The CDR3 protein is CASSYPSGGRGNTIYF. The CDR3 DNA is TGTGCCAGCAGTTATCCATCCGGGGGGAGAGGAAACACCATATATTTT. The chain recombines TRBV6-5 with TRBJ1-3, with a weak D call TRBD1 (5 bases). V was shortened by 3 bases and J by 4 bases, with 16 bases between the two germline ends. The CDR3 loop spans 16 amino acids. Germline V gives CDR1 MNHEY, CDR2 SVGAGI.

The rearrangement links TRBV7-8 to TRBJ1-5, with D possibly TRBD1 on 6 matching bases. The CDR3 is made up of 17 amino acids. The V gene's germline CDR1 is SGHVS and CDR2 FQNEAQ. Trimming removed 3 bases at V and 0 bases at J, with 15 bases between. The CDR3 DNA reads TGTGCCAGCAGCTTTGGAACAGGGACCTATAGCAATCAGCCCCAGCATTTT. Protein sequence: CASSFGTGTYSNQPQHF. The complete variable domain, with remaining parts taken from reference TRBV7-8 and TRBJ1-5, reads GAGVSQSPRYKVAKRGQDVALRCDPISGHVSLFWYQQALGQGPEFLTYFQNEAQLDKSGLPSDRFFAERPEGSVSTLKIQRTQQEDSAVYLCASSFGTGTYSNQPQHFGDGTRLSIL.

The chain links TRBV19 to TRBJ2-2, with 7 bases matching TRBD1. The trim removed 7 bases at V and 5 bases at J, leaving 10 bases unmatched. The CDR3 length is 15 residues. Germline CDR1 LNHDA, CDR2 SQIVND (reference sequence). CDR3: CASTTGAPGTGELFF. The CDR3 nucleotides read TGTGCCAGTACCACAGGGGCCCCGGGGACCGGGGAGCTGTTTTTT.

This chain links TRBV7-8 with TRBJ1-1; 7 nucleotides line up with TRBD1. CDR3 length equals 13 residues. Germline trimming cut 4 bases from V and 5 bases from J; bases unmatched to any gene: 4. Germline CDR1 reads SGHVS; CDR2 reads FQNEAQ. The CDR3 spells CASSYRGRTEAFF. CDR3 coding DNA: TGTGCCAGCAGCTACAGGGGAAGGACTGAAGCTTTCTTT.

The CDR3 spells CASSHRGGEGTGELFF. The CDR3 DNA is TGTGCCAGCAGCCACCGAGGGGGTGAGGGTACCGGGGAGCTGTTTTTT. The V gene is TRBV7-9, the J gene TRBJ2-2; D possibly corresponds to TRBD1 (6 bases). Germline CDR1 and CDR2: SEHNR and FQNEAQ (reference sequence). Between the trimmed V and J ends, which lost 5 bases and 5 bases, there was a span of 18 bases. CDR3 length equals 16 residues.